The 7 T cell receptor beta chains listed next were all sequenced from one sample in a study of identical twins. TCRdb fed the 5' RACE reads into MiXCR, producing one record per CDR3 protein. Of 500,000 or so distinct CDR3 sequences in the sample, roughly an eighth are singletons; the top ten hold more than 0.8%. These data were also filed under a second study, of yellow fever vaccine responses in identical twins.

The specimen sequenced was CD4+ T cells sorted from blood. These receptors came from a woman aged 18-29 years in good health.

Ten or more counts support this clonotype. This sequence joins TRBV5-1 and TRBJ2-1; 7 bases are a match to TRBD2. CDR1 is SGHRS, CDR2 YFSETQ, per germline. The length of the CDR3 is 15 residues. The V segment lost 2 bases and the J segment 6 bases; nucleotides outside the gene matches: 8. The chain's CDR3 is CASSLGTTRVNEQFF. DNA for the CDR3: TGCGCCAGCAGCTTAGGGACTACCCGAGTCAATGAGCAGTTCTTC. Full variable domain (outside the CDR3, taken from reference TRBV5-1 and TRBJ2-1): KAGVTQTPRYLIKTRGQQVTLSCSPISGHRSVSWYQQTPGQGLQFLFEYFSETQRNKGNFPGRFSGRQFSNSRSEMNVSTLELGDSALYLCASSLGTTRVNEQFFGPGTRLTVL.

This chain uses TRBV7-3 with TRBJ2-7, with 8 bases matching TRBD1. CDR1 SGHTA and CDR2 FQGTGA come from the germline V gene. The CDR3 consists of 15 residues. V lost 2 bases and J lost 2; bases outside the gene matches: 5. For the CDR3, the DNA is TGTGCCAGCAGCTTAGGGGACAGGACCACCTACGAGCAGTACTTC. It codes for CASSLGDRTTYEQYF.

This chain connects TRBV20-1 to TRBJ2-7, with TRBD1 as a possible D gene (5 bases). Trimming took 5 bases from V and 0 from J, leaving 14 bases between them. Germline loops: CDR1 DFQATT, CDR2 SNEGSKA (reference sequence). The CDR3 is 14 amino acids. This CDR3 is CSAQQTVSSYEQYF. The CDR3 DNA is TGCAGTGCTCAACAGACAGTAAGCTCCTACGAGCAGTACTTC.

About this clonotype itself: Relative to the germline gene, one junction end is altered; a read error may explain this. The rearrangement links TRBV5-1 to TRBJ2-7, with D possibly TRBD2 on 5 matching bases. The germline gives CDR1 SGHRS, CDR2 YFSETQ. This CDR3 spans 18 amino acids. For the CDR3, the DNA is TGCGCCAGCAGTTTGGATTTTGGAGGAAGAAATTGGGCCTACGAGCAGTACTTC. Translation gives CASSLDFGGRNWAYEQYF.

The table lists this clonotype with many counts. The V call is TRBV12-3 or TRBV12-4, the J call TRBJ1-2, with D possibly being TRBD1 (6 bases). Trimming removed 6 bases at V and 4 bases at J, with 12 bases between. This CDR3 is 13 amino acids long. CDR3 nucleotides: TGTGCCAGCAGCCAACCAGGGGCCTATGGCTACACCTTC. This codes for CASSQPGAYGYTF.

The chain recombines TRBV10-3 with TRBJ2-7, with 7 bases aligning to TRBD1. The V and J ends lost 4 bases and 6 bases, in that order; junction bases with no gene match: 6. Germline assignment: CDR1 ENHRY and CDR2 SYGVKD. This CDR3 has 13 amino acids. Written as DNA, the CDR3 is TGTGCCATCAGTGGTGACAGGGTTGGCGAGCAGTACTTC. Residues: CAISGDRVGEQYF.

This chain uses TRBV28 with TRBJ2-7; tentatively, D is TRBD2 (5 bases). The CDR3 runs 12 residues. Trimming took 0 bases from V and 5 from J, leaving 5 bases between them. The germline gives CDR1 MDHEN, CDR2 SYDVKM. DNA of the CDR3: TGTGCCAGCAGTTTATGGGAGGACGAGCAGTACTTC. This translates into CASSLWEDEQYF.